This TCR beta chain was identified in a study of technical replicates of blood from a handful of donors. The CDR3 sequence is 16 residues long. The J segment lost 0 bases and the V segment lost 4 bases, leaving 8 bases of the junction unmatched. Germline loops: CDR1 SGHNT, CDR2 YYREEE (reference sequence). Sequencing used immunoSEQ multiplex PCR; TCRdb keeps in-frame clones, though not all of them. The sample yields roughly 79,000 clones, roughly 95% seen once. Sequenced material: T cells isolated from PBMCs. The J gene is TRBJ2-7, the V gene TRBV5-4; 9 nucleotides line up with TRBD1. The receptor was derived from a human donor in good health. In nucleotides, the CDR3 is TGTGCCAGCAGCCCGTCGGCGACAGGGGGCTCCTACGAGCAGTACTTC. This encodes CASSPSATGGSYEQYF.